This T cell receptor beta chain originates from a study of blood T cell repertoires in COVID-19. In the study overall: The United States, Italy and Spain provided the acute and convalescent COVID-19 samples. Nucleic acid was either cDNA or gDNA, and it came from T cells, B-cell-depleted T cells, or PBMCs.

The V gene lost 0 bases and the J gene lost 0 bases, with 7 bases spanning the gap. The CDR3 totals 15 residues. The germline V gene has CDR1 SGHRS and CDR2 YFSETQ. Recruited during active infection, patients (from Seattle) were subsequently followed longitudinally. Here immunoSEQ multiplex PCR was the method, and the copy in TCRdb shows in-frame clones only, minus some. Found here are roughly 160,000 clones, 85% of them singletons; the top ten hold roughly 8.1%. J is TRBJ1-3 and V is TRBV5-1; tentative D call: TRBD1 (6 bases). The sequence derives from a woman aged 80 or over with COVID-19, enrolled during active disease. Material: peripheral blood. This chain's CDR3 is CASSLGDTSGNTIYF. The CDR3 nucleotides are TGCGCCAGCAGCTTGGGGGACACCTCTGGAAACACCATATATTTT.